Listed here are 2 T cell receptor beta chains from one sample, sequenced in a study of blood T cell repertoires in COVID-19. Clones were sequenced by immunoSEQ multiplex PCR, and TCRdb holds only the in-frame ones, with some missing. The sample lists over 200,000 clones, about 81% seen once, with around 9% in the top ten. Material for sequencing was PBMCs or T cells enriched from blood (not recorded which). The receptor source for this set is a man aged 40-49 years who had recovered from COVID-19.

The rearrangement uses TRBV7-9 and TRBJ1-2; D uncertain. Germline V lookup: CDR1 SEHNR, CDR2 FQNEAQ (reference sequence). Trimming shortened V by 1 base and J by 8 bases, and 14 bases separated the two germline ends. The CDR3 length is 14 residues. The CDR3 protein is CASSLGPAAGGYTF. The CDR3 nucleotides are TGTGCCAGCAGCTTAGGACCCGCCGCGGGGGGCTACACCTTC.

This chain connects TRBV30 to TRBJ2-7; D not resolved. Trimming pared 3 bases from V and 1 base from J, leaving 4 bases between. This CDR3 is 11 amino acids long. Looked up from germline, CDR1 is GTSNPN and CDR2 is SVGIG (reference sequence). This chain's CDR3 is CAWRQSYEQYF. The CDR3 DNA reads as TGTGCCTGGAGACAATCCTACGAGCAGTACTTC. Variable domain in full (rest from reference TRBV30 and TRBJ2-7): SQTIHQWPATLVQPVGSPLSLECTVEGTSNPNLYWYRQAAGRGLQLLFYSVGIGQISSEVPQNLSASRPQDRQFILSSKKLLLSDSGFYLCAWRQSYEQYFGPGTRLTVT.